The clone carrying this TCR beta chain was observed a handful of times. Its antigen is as yet unknown. The data originate from a study of T cells after yellow fever vaccination. Overall study results and limits: It was a small share of clonotypes that appeared in both CD4 and CD8 compartments.

MiXCR, applied by TCRdb to the 5' RACE reads, yields one record per CDR3 protein. Of about 400,000 distinct CDR3 sequences in the sample, 6% to 8% were seen once. Sequencing used PBMCs, obtained 5 days after the yellow fever booster vaccination. The sequence derives from a man younger than 45 who received the YFV17D yellow fever vaccine.

The DNA for the CDR3 is TGCAGTGCTACCCCCGGGACAGTAAATGAAAAACTGTTTTTT. Its protein product is CSATPGTVNEKLFF. V and J are TRBV20-1 and TRBJ1-4, with 7 nucleotides matching TRBD1. Germline CDR1 and CDR2: DFQATT and SNEGSKA (reference sequence). The CDR3 loop spans 14 amino acids. The junction had 7 bases not matched to a gene; V was cut back by 4 bases and J by 5 bases.